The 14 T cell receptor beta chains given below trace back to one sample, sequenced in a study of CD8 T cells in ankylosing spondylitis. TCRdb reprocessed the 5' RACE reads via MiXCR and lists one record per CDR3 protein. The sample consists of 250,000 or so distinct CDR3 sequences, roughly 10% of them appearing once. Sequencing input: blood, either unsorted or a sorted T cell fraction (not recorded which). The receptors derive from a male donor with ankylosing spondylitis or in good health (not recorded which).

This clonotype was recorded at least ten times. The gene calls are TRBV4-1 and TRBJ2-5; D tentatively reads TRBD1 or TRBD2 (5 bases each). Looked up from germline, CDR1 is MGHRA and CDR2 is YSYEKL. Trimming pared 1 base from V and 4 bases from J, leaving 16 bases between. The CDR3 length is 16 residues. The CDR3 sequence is CASSQGPRGVGETQYF. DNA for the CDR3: TGCGCCAGCAGCCAAGGTCCACGGGGCGTAGGAGAGACCCAGTACTTC.

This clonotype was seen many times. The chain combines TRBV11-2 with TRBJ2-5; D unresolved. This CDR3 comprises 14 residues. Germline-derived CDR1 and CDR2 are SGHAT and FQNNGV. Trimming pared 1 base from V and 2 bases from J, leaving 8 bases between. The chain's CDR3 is CASSLGRTQETQYF. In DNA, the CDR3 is TGTGCCAGCAGCTTAGGGCGTACGCAAGAGACCCAGTACTTC.

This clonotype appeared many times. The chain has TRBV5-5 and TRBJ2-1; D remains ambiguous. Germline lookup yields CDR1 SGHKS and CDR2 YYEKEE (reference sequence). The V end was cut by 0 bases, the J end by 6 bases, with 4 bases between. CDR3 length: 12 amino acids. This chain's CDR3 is CASSLDANEQFF. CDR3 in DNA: TGTGCCAGCAGCTTGGATGCCAATGAGCAGTTCTTC. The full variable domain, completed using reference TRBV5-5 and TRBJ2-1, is DAGVTQSPTHLIKTRGQQVTLRCSPISGHKSVSWYQQVLGQGPQFIFQYYEKEERGRGNFPDRFSARQFPNYSSELNVNALLLGDSALYLCASSLDANEQFFGPGTRLTVL.

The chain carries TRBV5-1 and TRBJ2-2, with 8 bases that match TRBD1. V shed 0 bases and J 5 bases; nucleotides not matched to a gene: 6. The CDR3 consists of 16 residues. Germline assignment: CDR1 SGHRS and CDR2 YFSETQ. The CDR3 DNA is TGCGCCAGCAGCTTGGCCGAGACAGGGGTTACCGGGGAGCTGTTTTTT. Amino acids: CASSLAETGVTGELFF.

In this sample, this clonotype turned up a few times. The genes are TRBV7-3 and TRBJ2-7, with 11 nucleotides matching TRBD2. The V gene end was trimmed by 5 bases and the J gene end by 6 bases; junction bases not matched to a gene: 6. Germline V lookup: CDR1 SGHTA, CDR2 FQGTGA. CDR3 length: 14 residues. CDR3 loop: CASSPTSGSSEQYF. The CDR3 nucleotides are TGTGCCAGCAGCCCTACTAGCGGGAGCTCCGAGCAGTACTTC.

The CDR3 is CASSPWAASGNTIYF. DNA for the CDR3: TGTGCCAGCAGCCCCTGGGCCGCCTCTGGAAACACCATATATTTT. The genes are TRBV27 and TRBJ1-3, with D unclear. V gave up 6 bases and J gave up 0 bases, with 12 bases separating them. This CDR3 contains 15 residues. CDR1 and CDR2 from the germline V gene are MNHEY and SMNVEV (reference sequence).

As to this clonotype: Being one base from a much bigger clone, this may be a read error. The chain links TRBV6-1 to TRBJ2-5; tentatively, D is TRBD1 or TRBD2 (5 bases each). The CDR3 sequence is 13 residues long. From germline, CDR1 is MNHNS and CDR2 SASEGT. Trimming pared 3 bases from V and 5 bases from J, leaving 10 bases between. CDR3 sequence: CASSERGSETQYF. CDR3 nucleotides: TGTGCCAGCAGTGAGAGGGGCTCGGAGACCCAGTACTTC.

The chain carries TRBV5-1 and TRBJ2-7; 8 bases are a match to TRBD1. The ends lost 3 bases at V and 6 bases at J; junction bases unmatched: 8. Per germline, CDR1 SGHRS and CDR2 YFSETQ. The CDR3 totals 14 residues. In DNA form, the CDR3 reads TGCGCCAGCAGCTCCGGACAGGGATCTGGCGAGCAGTACTTC. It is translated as CASSSGQGSGEQYF.

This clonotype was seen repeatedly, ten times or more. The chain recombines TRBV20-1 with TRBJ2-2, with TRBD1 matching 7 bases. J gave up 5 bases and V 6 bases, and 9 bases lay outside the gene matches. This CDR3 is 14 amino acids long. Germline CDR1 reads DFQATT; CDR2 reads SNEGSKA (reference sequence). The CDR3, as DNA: TGCAGTGCCACAGGGGACGTAGGGACCGGGGAGCTGTTTTTT. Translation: CSATGDVGTGELFF.

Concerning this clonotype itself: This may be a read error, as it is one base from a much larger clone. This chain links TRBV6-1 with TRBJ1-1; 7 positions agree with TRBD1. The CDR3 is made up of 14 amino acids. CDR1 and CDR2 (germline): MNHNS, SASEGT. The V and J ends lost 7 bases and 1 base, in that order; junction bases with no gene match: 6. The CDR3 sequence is CASMVDRRNTEAFF. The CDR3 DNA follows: TGTGCCAGCATGGTGGACAGGAGGAACACTGAAGCTTTCTTT.

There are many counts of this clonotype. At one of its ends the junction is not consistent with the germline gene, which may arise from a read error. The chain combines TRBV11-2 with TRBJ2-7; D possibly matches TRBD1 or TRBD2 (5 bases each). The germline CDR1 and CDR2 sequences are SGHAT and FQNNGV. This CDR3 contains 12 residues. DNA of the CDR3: TGTGCCAGCAGCCCCTCCGGTGGGGCAAGAGGGTTC. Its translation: CASSPSGGARGF.

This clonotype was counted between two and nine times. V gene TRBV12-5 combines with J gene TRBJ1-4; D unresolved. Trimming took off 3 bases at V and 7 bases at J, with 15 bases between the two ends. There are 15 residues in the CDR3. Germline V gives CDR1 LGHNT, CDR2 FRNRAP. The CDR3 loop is CASGFDPGPVEKLFF. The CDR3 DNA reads TGTGCTAGTGGTTTTGATCCCGGCCCCGTTGAAAAACTGTTTTTT.

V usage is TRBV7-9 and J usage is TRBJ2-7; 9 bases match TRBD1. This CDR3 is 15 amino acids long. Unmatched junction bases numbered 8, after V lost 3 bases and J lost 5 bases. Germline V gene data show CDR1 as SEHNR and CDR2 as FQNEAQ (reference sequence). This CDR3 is CASSFGGTGTDEQYF. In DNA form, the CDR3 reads TGTGCCAGCAGCTTTGGAGGGACAGGGACCGACGAGCAGTACTTC.

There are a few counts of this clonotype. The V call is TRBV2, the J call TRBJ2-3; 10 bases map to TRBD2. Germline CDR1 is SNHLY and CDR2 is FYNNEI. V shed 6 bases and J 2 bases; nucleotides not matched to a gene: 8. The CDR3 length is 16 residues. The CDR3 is CASRRQAGGSTDTQYF. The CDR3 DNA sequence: TGTGCCAGCAGGAGACAAGCGGGGGGGTCCACAGATACGCAGTATTTT.